These 5 T cell receptor beta chains came from one sample sequenced in a study of shared clonotypes between healthy human individuals. Assay: immunoSEQ multiplex PCR; the TCRdb copy retains only in-frame clones and omits some. The table includes 700,000 or so clones, 55% to 75% detected once. What was sequenced was memory CD4+ T cells sorted from blood. Stated subset: CD45RA-negative fraction. The receptors originated from a woman aged 25 to 39 in good health.

In regard to this clone: Other DNA sequences within the sample encode an identical CDR3. This chain connects TRBV30 to TRBJ2-7; D possibly corresponds to TRBD1 (5 bases). The length of the CDR3 is 12 residues. V was cut by 5 bases and J by 5 bases, with 13 bases left in between. Per germline, CDR1 GTSNPN and CDR2 SVGIG (reference sequence). The CDR3 DNA reads as TGTGCCTGGGGCGGCAGGGCCCACGAGCAGTACTTC. Encoded protein: CAWGGRAHEQYF.

The chain is built from TRBV7-2 and TRBJ2-1; D may correspond to TRBD1 or TRBD2 (5 bases each). CDR1 SGHTA and CDR2 FQGNSA come from the germline V gene. Trimming took 7 bases from V and 4 from J, leaving 14 bases between them. CDR3 size: 14 residues. In DNA, the CDR3 is TGTGCCAGCACCTGGGGGACGGTATACAATGAGCAGTTCTTC. It encodes CASTWGTVYNEQFF.

The gene calls are TRBV5-1 and TRBJ1-1; D not resolved. CDR1 is SGHRS and CDR2 is YFSETQ in the germline V gene. The CDR3 runs 15 residues. V was pared by 2 bases and J by 0 bases, with 11 bases between. The CDR3 is CASSFFVDLNTEAFF. Written as DNA, the CDR3 is TGCGCCAGCAGCTTTTTTGTGGATTTGAACACTGAAGCTTTCTTT.

The chain links TRBV6-5 to TRBJ1-1; D gene ambiguous. The CDR3 length is 14 residues. The V gene lost 4 bases and the J gene lost 1 base, with 10 bases spanning the gap. Per germline, CDR1 MNHEY and CDR2 SVGAGI. Here the CDR3 reads CASSSPGGNTEAFF. In nucleotides, the CDR3 is TGTGCCAGCAGTTCCCCGGGAGGGAACACTGAAGCTTTCTTT.

The chain links TRBV25-1 to TRBJ2-1, with 11 positions matching TRBD2. The CDR3 has 17 residues. CDR1 is MGHDK, CDR2 SYGVNS, per germline. V shed 1 base and J 10 bases; nucleotides not matched to a gene: 12. The CDR3 here is CASSEFGTSGVSGEQFF. Written as DNA, the CDR3 is TGTGCCAGCAGTGAATTCGGGACTAGCGGCGTTTCAGGGGAGCAGTTCTTC.